The 19 T cell receptor beta chains below all came from one sample that was sequenced in a study of follicular helper T cells after annual influenza vaccination. Assay: immunoSEQ multiplex PCR; the TCRdb copy retains only in-frame clones and omits some. The sample consists of 15,000 or so clones, around 84% of them appearing once. The time point denotes: 2014-2015 season, 7 days after vaccination. The sequenced sample was CXCR5+ CD38- circulating T follicular helper cells from blood, obtained 7 days after influenza vaccination. This sample's subset: circulating Tfh, non-naive CD4+CXCR5+PD-1+ (ICOS+CD38+ or ICOS-CD38-). The origin of the receptors is an adult who received the influenza vaccine.

CDR3 nucleotide sequence: TGTGCCAGCAGCTGGGACAGCTACAGCAATCAGCCCCAGCATTTT. Translating it yields CASSWDSYSNQPQHF. The V call is TRBV11-2, the J call TRBJ1-5, with 7 bases aligning to TRBD1. The CDR3 contains 15 residues. With V trimmed by 4 bases and J by 1 base, 4 bases remained unmatched. Germline CDR1 and CDR2: SGHAT and FQNNGV.

Note on this clone: The same CDR3 arises from other DNA sequences in this sample as well. The chain employs TRBV30 and TRBJ2-2; a possible D gene is TRBD2 (6 bases). This CDR3 has 13 amino acids. The germline V gene encodes CDR1 GTSNPN and CDR2 SVGIG (reference sequence). V lost 1 base, J lost 5 bases, and 8 bases lay in between. The CDR3 coding sequence is TGTGCCTGGAGTGAGACTAGAACCGGGGAGCTGTTTTTT. Encoded protein: CAWSETRTGELFF.

V and J are TRBV6-1 and TRBJ1-1, with 7 bases aligning to TRBD1. The length of the CDR3 is 11 residues. V lost 4 bases, J lost 10 bases, and 3 bases stayed unmatched. Germline V gives CDR1 MNHNS, CDR2 SASEGT. CDR3 DNA: TGTGCCAGCAGTGGGACAGGTAGAGCTTTCTTT. It encodes CASSGTGRAFF.

The chain has TRBV4-2 and TRBJ2-5; 14 bases match TRBD2. Germline V gene sequence: CDR1 LGHNA, CDR2 YNFKEQ. The CDR3 totals 18 residues. The J segment lost 1 base and the V segment lost 1 base, leaving 5 bases of the junction unmatched. The CDR3: CASSQGLAGGGLQETQYF. CDR3 DNA sequence: TGTGCCAGCAGCCAAGGACTAGCGGGGGGGGGTCTCCAAGAGACCCAGTACTTC.

For the CDR3, the DNA is TGTGCCAGCAGCCTTTCGAGGACAGATACGCAGTATTTT. It is translated as CASSLSRTDTQYF. J is TRBJ2-3 and V is TRBV9; D remains ambiguous. There are 13 residues in the CDR3. Trimming took 4 bases from V and 3 from J, leaving 9 bases between them. Germline CDR1 SGDLS, CDR2 YYNGEE.

The CDR3 loop reads CASSFSAGGFGANVLTF. CDR3 nucleotide sequence: TGTGCCAGCAGCTTCAGCGCAGGGGGCTTTGGGGCCAACGTCCTGACTTTC. The V gene is TRBV7-8, the J gene TRBJ2-6, with 8 bases lining up with TRBD1. J gave up 3 bases and V 3 bases, and 7 bases lay outside the gene matches. CDR1 is SGHVS and CDR2 is FQNEAQ in the germline V gene. The CDR3 is 17 residues long.

The chain combines TRBV2 with TRBJ1-5; 7 bases map to TRBD1. Germline trimming cut 4 bases from V and 6 bases from J; bases unmatched to any gene: 6. Germline CDR1 is SNHLY and CDR2 is FYNNEI. CDR3 length: 14 residues. The CDR3 here is CASSGQGRGQPQHF. The CDR3 region has the DNA TGTGCCAGCAGTGGACAGGGTAGAGGTCAGCCCCAGCATTTT.

This rearrangement joins TRBV7-8 to TRBJ1-4; D ambiguous. V was cut by 7 bases and J by 0 bases, with 6 bases left in between. This CDR3 is built from 13 residues. The germline CDR1 and CDR2 sequences are SGHVS and FQNEAQ. CDR3 residues: CASKSTTNEKLFF. The CDR3 nucleotides are TGTGCCAGCAAGAGTACAACTAATGAAAAACTGTTTTTT.

The chain has TRBV5-8 and TRBJ2-3, with 11 bases matching TRBD2. V lost 0 bases to trimming and J lost 2 bases; unmatched junction nucleotides: 2. The V gene's germline CDR1 is SGHTS and CDR2 YDEGEE. This CDR3 is 16 amino acids long. This CDR3 is CASSLGTSGYTDTQYF. The DNA for the CDR3 is TGTGCCAGCAGCTTGGGGACTAGCGGGTACACAGATACGCAGTATTTT.

This sequence joins TRBV18 and TRBJ2-6; 8 nucleotides line up with TRBD1. The CDR3 runs 18 residues. Trimming at V came to 3 bases and at J to 0 bases, leaving 7 bases not matched to a gene. Germline V gene lookup returns CDR1 KGHSH and CDR2 LQKENI. The CDR3 DNA is TGTGCCAGCTCACCCGGACAGGGAACGAACTCTGGGGCCAACGTCCTGACTTTC. This sequence encodes CASSPGQGTNSGANVLTF.

The rearrangement uses TRBV28 and TRBJ1-2, with D uncertain. CDR1 is MDHEN and CDR2 is SYDVKM in the germline V gene. The CDR3 runs 12 residues. V lost 6 bases to trimming and J lost 0 bases, with 5 bases between them. CDR3 bases: TGTGCCAGCAGCAATCCTAACTATGGCTACACCTTC. This translates into CASSNPNYGYTF.

For the CDR3, the DNA is TGCGCCAGCAGCCTTGGCGGGGGGAGGGAGACCCAGTACTTC. Residues: CASSLGGGRETQYF. The chain couples TRBV4-1 to TRBJ2-5, with 8 bases identical to TRBD2. Unmatched junction bases numbered 6, after V lost 4 bases and J lost 5 bases. The CDR3 totals 14 residues. Germline assignment: CDR1 MGHRA and CDR2 YSYEKL.

This clone was counted a few times. This sequence joins TRBV28 and TRBJ1-5; possibly TRBD1 for D (5 bases). The germline V and J ends were trimmed by 6 bases and 0 bases, with 15 bases remaining between them. Germline V gene sequence: CDR1 MDHEN, CDR2 SYDVKM. CDR3 size: 16 residues. The CDR3, as DNA: TGTGCCAGCAGCCCCCCGGGGGGAGCTAGCAATCAGCCCCAGCATTTT. Its protein product is CASSPPGGASNQPQHF.

There are a few counts of this clone. V is TRBV13 and J is TRBJ2-3; 8 nucleotides agree with TRBD1. V shed 2 bases, J shed 5 bases, and the junction held 3 bases outside the gene matches. The length of the CDR3 is 14 residues. Germline lookup yields CDR1 PRHDT and CDR2 FYEKMQ (reference sequence). The CDR3 bases are TGTGCCAGCAGCTTATCAGGGGGCGGAGATACGCAGTATTTT. Residues: CASSLSGGGDTQYF.

The chain has TRBV7-2 and TRBJ2-7; 7 positions match TRBD2. Trimming took 1 base from V and 6 from J; bases not matched to a gene: 6. This CDR3 has 14 residues. Per germline, CDR1 SGHTA and CDR2 FQGNSA. DNA of the CDR3: TGTGCCAGCAGCTTAGGCGGGAGTCGCCTCGAGCAGTACTTC. Translation gives CASSLGGSRLEQYF.

The chain links TRBV15 to TRBJ1-5; D gene unclear. This CDR3 comprises 15 residues. Germline V gene data show CDR1 as LNHNV and CDR2 as YYDKDF (reference sequence). V dropped 6 bases and J dropped 3 bases, with 15 bases sitting between them. Here the CDR3 reads CATSVVSVSNQPQHF. CDR3 sequence (DNA): TGTGCCACCAGTGTAGTCTCCGTATCCAATCAGCCCCAGCATTTT.

The V gene is TRBV5-4, the J gene TRBJ2-1; D unresolved. Trimming took 2 bases from V and 10 from J, leaving 10 bases between them. Germline values: CDR1 SGHNT, CDR2 YYREEE (reference sequence). The length of the CDR3 is 12 residues. The CDR3 DNA follows: TGTGCCAGCAGCTTAAGAGACACCGAGCAGTTCTTC. This gives the protein CASSLRDTEQFF. The full variable domain, completed using reference TRBV5-4 and TRBJ2-1, is ETGVTQSPTHLIKTRGQQVTLRCSSQSGHNTVSWYQQALGQGPQFIFQYYREEENGRGNFPPRFSGLQFPNYSSELNVNALELDDSALYLCASSLRDTEQFFGPGTRLTVL.

This clone was detected once. The J gene is TRBJ1-2, the V gene TRBV7-3, with TRBD1 identical over 7 bases. Germline CDR1 SGHTA, CDR2 FQGTGA. The CDR3 sequence is 14 residues long. V lost 5 bases, J lost 8 bases, and 11 bases stayed unmatched. This CDR3 is CASSPSPGQPGYTF. CDR3 DNA: TGTGCCAGCAGCCCGTCTCCGGGACAGCCAGGCTACACCTTC.

This rearrangement joins TRBV4-2 to TRBJ1-3; D is unclear. This CDR3 has 17 residues. Germline lookup yields CDR1 LGHNA and CDR2 YNFKEQ. V was clipped by 6 bases and J by 0 bases, with 18 bases between them. CDR3 loop: CASSKKAEANSGNTIYF. CDR3 DNA: TGTGCCAGCAGTAAGAAGGCCGAGGCGAACTCTGGAAACACCATATATTTT.